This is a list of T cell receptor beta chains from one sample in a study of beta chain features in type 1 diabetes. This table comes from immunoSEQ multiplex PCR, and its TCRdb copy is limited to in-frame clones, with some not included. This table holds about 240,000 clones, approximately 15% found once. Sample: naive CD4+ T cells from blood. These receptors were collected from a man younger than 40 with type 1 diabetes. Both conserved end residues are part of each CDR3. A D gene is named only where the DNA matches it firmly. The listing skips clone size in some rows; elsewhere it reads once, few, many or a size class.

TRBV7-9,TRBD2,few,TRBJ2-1,TGTGCCAGCAGCTTAGCGGTAGCGGGAGGATACTACAATGAGCAGTTCTTC,CASSLAVAGGYYNEQFF
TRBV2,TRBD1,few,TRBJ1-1,TGTGCCACCAAGACAGGGGGCCTCACTGAAGCTTTCTTT,CATKTGGLTEAFF
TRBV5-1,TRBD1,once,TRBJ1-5,TGCGCCAGCAGCCTAGGACAGGTCGATCAGCCCCAGCATTTT,CASSLGQVDQPQHF
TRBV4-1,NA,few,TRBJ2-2,TGCGCCAGCAGCCAAGGACAGCATTCCACCGGGGAGCTGTTTTTT,CASSQGQHSTGELFF
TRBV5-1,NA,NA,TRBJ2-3,TGCGCCAGCAGCAAAACCAGGGGTGCAGATACGCAGTATTTT,CASSKTRGADTQYF
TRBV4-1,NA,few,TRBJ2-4,TGCGCCAGCAGCCAAAGTAATCCAGGGCCAGCCAAAAACATTCAGTACTTC,CASSQSNPGPAKNIQYF
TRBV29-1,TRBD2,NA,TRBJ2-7,TGCAGCGTGGGACTAGGTATCTCCTACGAGCAGTACTTC,CSVGLGISYEQYF
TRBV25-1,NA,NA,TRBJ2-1,TGTGCCAGCAGTTCGACCGGGACACCCTACAATGAGCAGTTCTTC,CASSSTGTPYNEQFF
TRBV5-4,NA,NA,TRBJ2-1,TGTGCCAGCAGCTTGTCTAACTACAATGAGCAGTTCTTC,CASSLSNYNEQFF
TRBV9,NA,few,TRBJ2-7,TGTGCCAGCAGCGTAGCTTCACAGGGGACTTCCTACGAGCAGTACTTC,CASSVASQGTSYEQYF
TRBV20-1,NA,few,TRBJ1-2,TGCAGTGCTCCGAACTATGGCTACACCTTC,CSAPNYGYTF
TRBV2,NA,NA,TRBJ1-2,TGTGCCAGCAGTGAACTACCGCCGGGATTGAATGGCTACACCTTC,CASSELPPGLNGYTF
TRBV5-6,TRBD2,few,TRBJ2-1,TGTGCCAGCAGCTTTTCTGGGAGGGAAGAGCAGTTCTTC,CASSFSGREEQFF
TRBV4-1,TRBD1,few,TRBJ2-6,TGCGCCAGCAGCCAAGACTCGGGACAGAGCCTCTCTGGGGCCAACGTCCTGACTTTC,CASSQDSGQSLSGANVLTF
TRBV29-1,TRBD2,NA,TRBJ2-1,TGCAGCGTTTCCCGGGAGGGGAATGAGCAGTTCTTC,CSVSREGNEQFF
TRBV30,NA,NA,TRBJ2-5,TGTGCCTGGCTCGAAGAGACCCAGTACTTC,CAWLEETQYF
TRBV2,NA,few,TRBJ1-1,TGTGCCAGCAGGTACAGGGAGGGGAACACTGAAGCTTTCTTT,CASRYREGNTEAFF
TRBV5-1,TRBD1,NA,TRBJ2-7,TGCGCCAGCAGCTTGGCGGCAGGGGGAACCTACGAGCAGTACTTC,CASSLAAGGTYEQYF
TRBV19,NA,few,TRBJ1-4,TGTGCCAGTAGGAACGGACAGCTCGGAGGTGAAAAACTGTTTTTT,CASRNGQLGGEKLFF
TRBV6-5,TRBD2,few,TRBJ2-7,TGTGCCAGCAGAGGGACTAGCGGGAGCGGGGAGCAGTACTTC,CASRGTSGSGEQYF
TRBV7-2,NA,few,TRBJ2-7,TGTGCCAGCAGCTTAGGCAGGGGATCCTACGAGCAGTACTTC,CASSLGRGSYEQYF
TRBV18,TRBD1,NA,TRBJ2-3,TGTGCCAGCTCCCCCCTCGACAGGGGCACAGATACGCAGTATTTT,CASSPLDRGTDTQYF